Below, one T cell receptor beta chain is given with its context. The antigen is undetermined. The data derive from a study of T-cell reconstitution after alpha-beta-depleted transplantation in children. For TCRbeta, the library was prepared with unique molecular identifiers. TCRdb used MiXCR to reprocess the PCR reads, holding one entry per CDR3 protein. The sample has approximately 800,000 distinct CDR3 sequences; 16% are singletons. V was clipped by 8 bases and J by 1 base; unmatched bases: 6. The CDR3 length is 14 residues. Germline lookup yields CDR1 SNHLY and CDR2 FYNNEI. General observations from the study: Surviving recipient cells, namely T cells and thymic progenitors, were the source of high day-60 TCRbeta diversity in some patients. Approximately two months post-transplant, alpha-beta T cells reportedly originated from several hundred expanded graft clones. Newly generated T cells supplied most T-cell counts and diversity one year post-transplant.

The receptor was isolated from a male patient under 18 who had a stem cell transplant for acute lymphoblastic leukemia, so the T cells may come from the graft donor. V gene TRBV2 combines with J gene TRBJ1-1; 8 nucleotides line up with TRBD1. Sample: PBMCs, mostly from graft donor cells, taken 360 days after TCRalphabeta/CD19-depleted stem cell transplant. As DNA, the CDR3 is TGTGCCAGCCAGCGGGGGACAGGGAACACTGAAGCTTTCTTT. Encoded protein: CASQRGTGNTEAFF.